This TCR beta chain is drawn from a study of blood T cell repertoires in COVID-19. Study-level information: Nucleic acid was either cDNA or gDNA, and it came from T cells, B-cell-depleted T cells, or PBMCs.

This CDR3 has 16 residues. Deletions cut 3 bases from V and 0 bases from J, with 9 bases between. Germline-derived CDR1 and CDR2 are LNHDA and SQIVND (reference sequence). Here immunoSEQ multiplex PCR was the method, and the copy in TCRdb shows in-frame clones only, minus some. The sample lists tens of thousands of clones; nearly 90% were seen once. V and J are TRBV19 and TRBJ1-6; D gene uncertain. The sequenced material came from peripheral blood. The sequence was obtained from a man in his 60s with acute or convalescent COVID-19. This chain's CDR3 is CASSILASSYNSPLHF. CDR3 nucleotide sequence: TGTGCCAGTAGTATCCTTGCGAGCTCCTATAATTCACCCCTCCACTTT. Full variable domain (missing parts from reference TRBV19 and TRBJ1-6): DGGITQSPKYLFRKEGQNVTLSCEQNLNHDAMYWYRQDPGQGLRLIYYSQIVNDFQKGDIAEGYSVSREKKESFPLTVTSAQKNPTAFYLCASSILASSYNSPLHFGNGTRLTVT.